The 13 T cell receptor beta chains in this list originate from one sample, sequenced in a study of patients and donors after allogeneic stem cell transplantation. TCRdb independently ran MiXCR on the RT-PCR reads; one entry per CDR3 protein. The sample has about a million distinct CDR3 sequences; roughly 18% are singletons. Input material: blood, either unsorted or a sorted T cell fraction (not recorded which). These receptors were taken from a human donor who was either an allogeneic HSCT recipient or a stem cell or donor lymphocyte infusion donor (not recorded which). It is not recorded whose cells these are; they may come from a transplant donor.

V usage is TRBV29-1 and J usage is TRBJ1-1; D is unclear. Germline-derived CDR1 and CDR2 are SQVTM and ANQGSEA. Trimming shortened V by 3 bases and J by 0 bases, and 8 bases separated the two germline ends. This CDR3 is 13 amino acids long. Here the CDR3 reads CSVEDGLNTEAFF. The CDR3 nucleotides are TGCAGCGTTGAGGACGGATTGAACACTGAAGCTTTCTTT.

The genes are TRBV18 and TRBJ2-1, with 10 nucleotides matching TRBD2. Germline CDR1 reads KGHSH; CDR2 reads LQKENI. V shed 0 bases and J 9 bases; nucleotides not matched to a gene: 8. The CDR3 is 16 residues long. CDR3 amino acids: CASSPPTKRGGSEQFF. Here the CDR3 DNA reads TGTGCCAGCTCACCACCTACTAAGCGGGGGGGCAGTGAGCAGTTCTTC.

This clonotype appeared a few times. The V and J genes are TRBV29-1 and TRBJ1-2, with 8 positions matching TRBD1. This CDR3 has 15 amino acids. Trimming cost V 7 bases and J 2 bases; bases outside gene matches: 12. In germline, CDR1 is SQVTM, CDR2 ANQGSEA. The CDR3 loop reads CSATGGRGHNYGYTF. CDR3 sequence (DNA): TGCAGCGCCACAGGGGGGAGGGGGCACAACTATGGCTACACCTTC.

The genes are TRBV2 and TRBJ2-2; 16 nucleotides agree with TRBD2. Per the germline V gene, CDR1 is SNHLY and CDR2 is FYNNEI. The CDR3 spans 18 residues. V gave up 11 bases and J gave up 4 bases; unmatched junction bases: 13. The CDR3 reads CAGRAGLAGGPSTGELFF. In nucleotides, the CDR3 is TGTGCCGGTAGAGCGGGACTAGCGGGGGGGCCGAGCACCGGGGAGCTGTTTTTT.

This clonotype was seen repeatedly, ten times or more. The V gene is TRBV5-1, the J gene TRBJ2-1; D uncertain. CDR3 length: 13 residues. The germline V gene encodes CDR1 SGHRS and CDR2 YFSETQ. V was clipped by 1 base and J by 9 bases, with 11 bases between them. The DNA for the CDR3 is TGCGCCAGCAGCTTGAAAACCTCTCGTGAGCAGTTCTTC. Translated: CASSLKTSREQFF.

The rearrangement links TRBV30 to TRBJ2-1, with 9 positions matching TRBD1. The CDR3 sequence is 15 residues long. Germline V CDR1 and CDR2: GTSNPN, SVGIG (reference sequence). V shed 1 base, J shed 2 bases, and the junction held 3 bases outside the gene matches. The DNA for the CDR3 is TGTGCCTGGAGTGGCCGGGACAGGGCCTACAATGAGCAGTTCTTC. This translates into CAWSGRDRAYNEQFF.

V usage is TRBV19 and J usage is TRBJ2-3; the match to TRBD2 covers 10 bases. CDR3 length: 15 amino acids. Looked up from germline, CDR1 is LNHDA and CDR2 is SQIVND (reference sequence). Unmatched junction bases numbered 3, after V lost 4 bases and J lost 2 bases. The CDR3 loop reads CASSKSGRDTDTQYF. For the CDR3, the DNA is TGTGCCAGTAGTAAGAGCGGGAGGGACACAGATACGCAGTATTTT.

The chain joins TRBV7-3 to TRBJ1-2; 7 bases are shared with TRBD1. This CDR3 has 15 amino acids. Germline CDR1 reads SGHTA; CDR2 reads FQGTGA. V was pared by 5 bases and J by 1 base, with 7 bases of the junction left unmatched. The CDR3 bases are TGTGCCAGCAGCGCGACAGGGTCGAGTAACTATGGCTACACCTTC. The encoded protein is CASSATGSSNYGYTF.

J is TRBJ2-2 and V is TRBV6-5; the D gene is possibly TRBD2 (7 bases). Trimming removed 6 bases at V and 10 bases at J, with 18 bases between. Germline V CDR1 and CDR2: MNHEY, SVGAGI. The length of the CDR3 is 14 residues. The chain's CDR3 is CASSYLGGHKELFF. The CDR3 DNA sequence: TGTGCCAGCAGCTACCTCGGGGGGCACAAGGAGCTGTTTTTT.

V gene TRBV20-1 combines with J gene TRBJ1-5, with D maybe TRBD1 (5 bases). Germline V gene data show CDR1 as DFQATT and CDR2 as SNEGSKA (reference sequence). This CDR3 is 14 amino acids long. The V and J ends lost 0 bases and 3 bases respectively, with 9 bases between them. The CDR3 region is CSARDGGDNQPQHF. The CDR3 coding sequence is TGCAGTGCTAGAGATGGGGGGGACAATCAGCCCCAGCATTTT.

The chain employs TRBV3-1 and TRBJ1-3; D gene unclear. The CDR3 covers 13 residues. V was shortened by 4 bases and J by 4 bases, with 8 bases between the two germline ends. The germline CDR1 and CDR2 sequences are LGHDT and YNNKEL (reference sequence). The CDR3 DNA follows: TGTGCCAGCAGCCGTTCGTGGGGAAACACCATATATTTT. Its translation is CASSRSWGNTIYF.

The CDR3 DNA follows: TGTGCCAGCAGCTTAGTCCAGGCTTGGAATGAGCAGTTCTTC. This sequence encodes CASSLVQAWNEQFF. The V and J genes are TRBV7-2 and TRBJ2-1; the D is unclear. The germline gives CDR1 SGHTA, CDR2 FQGNSA. The V gene lost 1 base and the J gene lost 7 bases, with 11 bases spanning the gap. This CDR3 contains 14 residues.

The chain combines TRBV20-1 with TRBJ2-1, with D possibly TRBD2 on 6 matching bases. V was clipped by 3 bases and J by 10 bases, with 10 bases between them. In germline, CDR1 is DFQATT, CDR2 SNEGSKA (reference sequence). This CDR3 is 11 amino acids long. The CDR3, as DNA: TGCAGTGCTAGTCTAGCGTCCGAGCAGTTCTTC. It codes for CSASLASEQFF.